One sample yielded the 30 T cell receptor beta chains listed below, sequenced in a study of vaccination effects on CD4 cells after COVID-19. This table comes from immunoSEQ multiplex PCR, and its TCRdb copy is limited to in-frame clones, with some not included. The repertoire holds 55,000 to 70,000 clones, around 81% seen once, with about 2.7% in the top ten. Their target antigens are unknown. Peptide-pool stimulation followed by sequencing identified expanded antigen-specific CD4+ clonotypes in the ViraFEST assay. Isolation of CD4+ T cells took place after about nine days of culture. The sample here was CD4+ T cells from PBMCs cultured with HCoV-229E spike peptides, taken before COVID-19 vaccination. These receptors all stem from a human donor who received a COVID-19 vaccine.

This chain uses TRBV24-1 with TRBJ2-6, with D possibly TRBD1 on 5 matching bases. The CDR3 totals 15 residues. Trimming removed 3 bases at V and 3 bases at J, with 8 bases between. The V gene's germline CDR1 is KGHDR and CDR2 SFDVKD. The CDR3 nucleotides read TGTGCCACCAGTGATGGGGCTTATGGGGCCAACGTCCTGACTTTC. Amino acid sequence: CATSDGAYGANVLTF.

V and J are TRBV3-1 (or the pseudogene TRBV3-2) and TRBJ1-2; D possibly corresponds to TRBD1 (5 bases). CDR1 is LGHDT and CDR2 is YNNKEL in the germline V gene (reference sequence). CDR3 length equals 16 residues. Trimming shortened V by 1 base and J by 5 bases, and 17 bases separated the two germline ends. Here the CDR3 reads CASSQGRPGLGYGYTF. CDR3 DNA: TGTGCCAGCAGCCAAGGCCGTCCGGGGCTAGGGTATGGCTACACCTTC.

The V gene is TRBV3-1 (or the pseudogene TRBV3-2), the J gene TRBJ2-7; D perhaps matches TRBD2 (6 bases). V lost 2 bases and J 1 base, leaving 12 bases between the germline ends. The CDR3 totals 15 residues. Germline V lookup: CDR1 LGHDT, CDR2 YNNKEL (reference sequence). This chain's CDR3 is CASSQRAGRSYEQYV. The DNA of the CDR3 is TGTGCCAGCAGCCAAAGAGCGGGTCGATCCTACGAGCAGTACGTC.

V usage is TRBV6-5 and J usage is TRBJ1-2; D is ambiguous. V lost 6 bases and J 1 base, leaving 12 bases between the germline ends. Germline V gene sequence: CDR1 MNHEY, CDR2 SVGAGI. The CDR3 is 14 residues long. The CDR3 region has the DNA TGTGCCAGCAGCCGCGGACGGGTTAACTATGGCTACACCTTC. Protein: CASSRGRVNYGYTF.

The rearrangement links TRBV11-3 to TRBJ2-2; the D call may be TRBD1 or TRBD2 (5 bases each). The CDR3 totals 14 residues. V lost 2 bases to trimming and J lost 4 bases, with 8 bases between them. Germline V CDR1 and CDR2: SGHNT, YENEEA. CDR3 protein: CASSLYGGTGELFF. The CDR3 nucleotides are TGTGCCAGCAGCTTATATGGGGGCACCGGGGAGCTGTTTTTT.

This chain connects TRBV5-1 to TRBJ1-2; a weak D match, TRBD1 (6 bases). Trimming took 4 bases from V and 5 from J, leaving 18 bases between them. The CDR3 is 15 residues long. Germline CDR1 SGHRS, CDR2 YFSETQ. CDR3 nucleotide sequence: TGCGCCAGCAGCGGGCCCGGGACATCCTGGTATGGCTACACCTTC. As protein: CASSGPGTSWYGYTF.

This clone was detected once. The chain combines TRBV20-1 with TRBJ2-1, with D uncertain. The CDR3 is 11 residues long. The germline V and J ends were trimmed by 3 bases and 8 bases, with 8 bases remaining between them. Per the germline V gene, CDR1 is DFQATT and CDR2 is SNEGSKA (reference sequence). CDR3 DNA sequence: TGCAGTGCTAGCCGGGTTTATGAGCAGTTCTTC. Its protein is CSASRVYEQFF.

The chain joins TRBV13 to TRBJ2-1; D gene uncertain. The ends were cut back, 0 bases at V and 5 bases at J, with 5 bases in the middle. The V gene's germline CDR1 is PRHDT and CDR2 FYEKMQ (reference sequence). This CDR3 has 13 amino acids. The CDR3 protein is CASSLGPDNEQFF. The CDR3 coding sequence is TGTGCCAGCAGCTTAGGCCCTGACAATGAGCAGTTCTTC.

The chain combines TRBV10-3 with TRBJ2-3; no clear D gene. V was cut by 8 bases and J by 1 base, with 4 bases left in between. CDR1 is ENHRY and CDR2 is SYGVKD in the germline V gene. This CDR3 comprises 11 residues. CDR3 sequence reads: CAIGRTDTQYF. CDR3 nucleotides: TGTGCCATCGGGCGCACAGATACGCAGTATTTT.

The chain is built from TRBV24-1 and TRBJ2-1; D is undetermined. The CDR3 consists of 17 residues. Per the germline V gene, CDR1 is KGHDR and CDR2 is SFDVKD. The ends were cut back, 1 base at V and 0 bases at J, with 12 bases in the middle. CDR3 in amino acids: CATSDLRTPSSYNEQFF. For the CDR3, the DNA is TGTGCCACCAGTGATTTAAGAACACCGAGCTCCTACAATGAGCAGTTCTTC.

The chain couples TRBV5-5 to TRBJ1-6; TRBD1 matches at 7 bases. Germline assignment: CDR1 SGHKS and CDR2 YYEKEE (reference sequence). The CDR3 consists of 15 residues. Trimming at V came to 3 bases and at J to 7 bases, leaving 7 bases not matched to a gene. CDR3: CASSSTTGRNSPLHF. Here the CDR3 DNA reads TGTGCCAGCAGCTCGACGACAGGGAGAAATTCACCCCTCCACTTT.

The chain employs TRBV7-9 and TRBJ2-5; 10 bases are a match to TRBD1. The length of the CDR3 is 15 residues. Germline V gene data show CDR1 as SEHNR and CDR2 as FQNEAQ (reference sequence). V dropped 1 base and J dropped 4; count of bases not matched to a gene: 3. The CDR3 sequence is CASSLGTGGPETQYF. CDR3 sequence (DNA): TGTGCCAGCAGCTTAGGGACAGGGGGACCAGAGACCCAGTACTTC.

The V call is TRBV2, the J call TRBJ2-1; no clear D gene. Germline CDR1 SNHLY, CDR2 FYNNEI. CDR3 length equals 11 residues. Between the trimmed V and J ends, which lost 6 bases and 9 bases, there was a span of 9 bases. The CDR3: CASRQDGEQFF. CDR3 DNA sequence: TGTGCCAGCAGGCAGGATGGTGAGCAGTTCTTC.

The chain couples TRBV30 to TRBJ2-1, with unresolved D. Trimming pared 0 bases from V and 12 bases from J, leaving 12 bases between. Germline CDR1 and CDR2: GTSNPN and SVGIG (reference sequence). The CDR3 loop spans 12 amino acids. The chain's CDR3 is CAWSVYEAMQFF. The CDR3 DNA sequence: TGTGCCTGGAGTGTATACGAGGCCATGCAGTTCTTC.

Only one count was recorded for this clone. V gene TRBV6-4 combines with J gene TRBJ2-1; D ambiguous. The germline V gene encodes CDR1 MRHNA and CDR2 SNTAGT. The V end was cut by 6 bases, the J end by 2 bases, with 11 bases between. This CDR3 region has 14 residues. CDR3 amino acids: CASSDGSTYNEQFF. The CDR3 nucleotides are TGTGCCAGCAGCGACGGGTCAACCTACAATGAGCAGTTCTTC.

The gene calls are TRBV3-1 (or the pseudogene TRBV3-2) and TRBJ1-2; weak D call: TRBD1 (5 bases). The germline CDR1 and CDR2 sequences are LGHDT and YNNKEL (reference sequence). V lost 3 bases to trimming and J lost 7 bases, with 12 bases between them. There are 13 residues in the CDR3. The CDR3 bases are TGTGCCAGCAGCCACAGGGAGTCCTTTGGCTACACCTTC. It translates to CASSHRESFGYTF.

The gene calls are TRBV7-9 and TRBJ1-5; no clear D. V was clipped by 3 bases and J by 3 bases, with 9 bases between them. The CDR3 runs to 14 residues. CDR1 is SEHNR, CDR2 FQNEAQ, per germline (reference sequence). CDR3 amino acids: CASSFRANNQPQHF. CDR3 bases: TGTGCCAGCAGCTTCCGGGCAAACAATCAGCCCCAGCATTTT. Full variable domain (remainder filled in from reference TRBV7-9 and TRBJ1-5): DTGVSQNPRHKITKRGQNVTFRCDPISEHNRLYWYRQTLGQGPEFLTYFQNEAQLEKSRLLSDRFSAERPKGSFSTLEIQRTEQGDSAMYLCASSFRANNQPQHFGDGTRLSIL.

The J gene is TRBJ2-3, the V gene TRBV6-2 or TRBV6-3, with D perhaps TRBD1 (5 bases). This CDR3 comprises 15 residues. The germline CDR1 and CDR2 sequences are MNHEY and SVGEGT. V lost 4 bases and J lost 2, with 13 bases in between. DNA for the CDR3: TGTGCCAGCAGTTCCGTGAGACAGTACACAGATACGCAGTATTTT. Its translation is CASSSVRQYTDTQYF.

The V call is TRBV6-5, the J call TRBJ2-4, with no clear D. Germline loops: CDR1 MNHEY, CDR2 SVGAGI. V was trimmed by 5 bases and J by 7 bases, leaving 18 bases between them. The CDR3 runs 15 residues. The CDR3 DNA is TGTGCCAGCAGTCCTCCGGTGACCCCTGGGAACATTCAGTACTTC. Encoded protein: CASSPPVTPGNIQYF.

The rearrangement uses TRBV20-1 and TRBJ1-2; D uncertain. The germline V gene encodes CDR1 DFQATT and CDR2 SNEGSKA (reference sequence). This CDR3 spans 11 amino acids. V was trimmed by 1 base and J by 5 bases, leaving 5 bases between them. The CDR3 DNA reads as TGCAGTGCTAGAGTCGGGTATGGCTACACCTTC. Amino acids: CSARVGYGYTF.

The CDR3 loop is CAIREDWDNEQFF. CDR3 nucleotide sequence: TGTGCCATCAGGGAAGACTGGGACAATGAGCAGTTCTTC. The V and J genes are TRBV10-3 and TRBJ2-1; D is undetermined. This CDR3 is built from 13 residues. Between the trimmed V and J ends, which lost 6 bases and 5 bases, there was a span of 11 bases. Germline CDR1 ENHRY, CDR2 SYGVKD.

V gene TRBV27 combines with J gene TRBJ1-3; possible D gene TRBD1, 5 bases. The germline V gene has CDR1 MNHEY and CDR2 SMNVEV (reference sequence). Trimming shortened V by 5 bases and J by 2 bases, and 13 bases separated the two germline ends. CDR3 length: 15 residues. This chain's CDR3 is CASSPGRRTGNTIYF. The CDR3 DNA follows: TGTGCCAGCAGTCCGGGACGGAGAACTGGAAACACCATATATTTT.

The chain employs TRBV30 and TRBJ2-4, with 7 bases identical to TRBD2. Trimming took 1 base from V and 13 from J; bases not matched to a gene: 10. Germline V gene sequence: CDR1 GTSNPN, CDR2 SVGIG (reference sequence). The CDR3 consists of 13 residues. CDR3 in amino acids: CAWSAPLPGGQYF. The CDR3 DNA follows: TGTGCCTGGAGTGCCCCTCTGCCGGGAGGACAGTACTTC.

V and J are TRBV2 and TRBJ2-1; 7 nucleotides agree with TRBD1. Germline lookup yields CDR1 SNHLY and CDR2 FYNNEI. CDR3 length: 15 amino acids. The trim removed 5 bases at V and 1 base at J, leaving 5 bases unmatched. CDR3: CASSRTGISYNEQFF. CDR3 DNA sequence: TGTGCCAGCAGTCGGACAGGAATATCCTACAATGAGCAGTTCTTC.

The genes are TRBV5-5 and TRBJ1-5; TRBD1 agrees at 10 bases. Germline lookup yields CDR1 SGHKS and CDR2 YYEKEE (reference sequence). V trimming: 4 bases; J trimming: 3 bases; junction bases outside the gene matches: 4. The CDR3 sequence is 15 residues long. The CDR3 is CASSGTGALNQPQHF. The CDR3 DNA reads TGTGCCAGCAGCGGGACAGGGGCCCTCAATCAGCCCCAGCATTTT.

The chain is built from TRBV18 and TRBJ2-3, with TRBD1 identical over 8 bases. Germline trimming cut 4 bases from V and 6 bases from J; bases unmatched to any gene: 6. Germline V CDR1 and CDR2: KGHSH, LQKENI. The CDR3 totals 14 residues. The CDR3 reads CASSLDRGIDTQYF. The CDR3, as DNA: TGTGCCAGCTCACTAGACAGGGGAATCGATACGCAGTATTTT.

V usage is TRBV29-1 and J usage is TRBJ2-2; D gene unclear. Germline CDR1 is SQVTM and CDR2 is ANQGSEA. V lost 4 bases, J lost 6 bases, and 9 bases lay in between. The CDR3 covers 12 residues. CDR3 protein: CSVGSAAGELFF. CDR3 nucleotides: TGCAGCGTTGGCAGCGCAGCCGGGGAGCTGTTTTTT.

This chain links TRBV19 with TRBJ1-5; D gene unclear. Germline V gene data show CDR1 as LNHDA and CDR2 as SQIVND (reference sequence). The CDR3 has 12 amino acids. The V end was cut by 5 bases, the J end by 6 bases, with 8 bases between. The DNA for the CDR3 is TGTGCCAGTAGTCCGACGGGTCAGCCCCAGCATTTT. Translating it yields CASSPTGQPQHF.

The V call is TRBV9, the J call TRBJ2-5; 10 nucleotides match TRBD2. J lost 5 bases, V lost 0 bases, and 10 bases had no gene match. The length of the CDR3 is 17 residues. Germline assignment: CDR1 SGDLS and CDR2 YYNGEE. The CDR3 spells CASSVGEAGGLMETQYF. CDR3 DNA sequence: TGTGCCAGCAGCGTAGGGGAAGCGGGGGGGCTTATGGAGACCCAGTACTTC.

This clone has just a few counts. Written as DNA, the CDR3 is TGCGCCAGCAGCCAAGGGACAGGGAGACGGGGCACTGAAGCTTTCTTT. It specifies CASSQGTGRRGTEAFF. The V call is TRBV4-1, the J call TRBJ1-1; TRBD1 matches 8 bases. V was clipped by 1 base and J by 4 bases; unmatched bases: 8. This CDR3 has 16 amino acids. Germline lookup yields CDR1 MGHRA and CDR2 YSYEKL.